This T cell receptor beta chain was sequenced during a study of CXCR3-negative and CXCR3-positive naive CD8 T cells. On the study more broadly: Collectively, the libraries yielded around 140 million TRB reads in total, at about 1.5 +/- 0.3 million per library.

Libraries of TRB cDNA were made by 5' RACE and carried UMIs. Reprocessing the 5' RACE reads, TCRdb reports a single entry for every CDR3 protein and omits DNA. This specimen shows 55,000 to 75,000 distinct CDR3 sequences; the ten leading clones hold 0.55% to 0.8%. Notes on this clonotype: As yet, its antigen is unknown.

Whole-study results and caveats: Hydrophobicity was higher for TRB CDR3s found in CXCR3-positive naive cells than in CXCR3-negative naive cells.

CDR1 MNHEY and CDR2 SVGEGT come from the germline V gene. This CDR3 spans 11 amino acids. Sequencing was done on a sample of naive CXCR3+ CD8+ T cells from blood. The subset here: CD45RO-CCR7+CD27+CD95- naive CD8+ T cells expressing CXCR3 (TNR3+). The clonotype originates from a human donor in good health. Some clones in this sample may be carry-over from other donors' samples. This chain links TRBV6-2 or TRBV6-3 with TRBJ2-5. CDR3 protein: CASRGQETQYF.